This T cell receptor (beta chain) is from a study of blood T cell repertoires in COVID-19. Background on the study: Researchers got acute and convalescent COVID-19 samples from the United States, Italy and Spain. T cells, B-cell-depleted T cells, or PBMCs provided the cDNA or gDNA that served as material.

Authors' analysis steps: Estimation of nucleated cell counts relied on the amplification of reference gene primers. TCRdb's copy holds only in-frame clones and misses some; the assay was immunoSEQ multiplex PCR. V, J and clone size derive from that table, while D and trimming were established from the DNA sequence. Among 150,000 to 200,000 clones, about nine tenths were seen once, and the ten largest hold roughly 19%. Between the trimmed V and J ends, which lost 5 bases and 1 base, there was a span of 11 bases. From germline, CDR1 is SNHLY and CDR2 FYNNEI. This CDR3 has 14 residues. This sequence was found in a man aged 60 to 75 with active or convalescent COVID-19. Sequenced material: peripheral blood. V and J are TRBV2 and TRBJ1-1, with D perhaps TRBD1 (6 bases). The CDR3 sequence is CASSYRQENTEAFF. CDR3 sequence (DNA): TGTGCCAGCAGTTATCGACAGGAGAACACTGAAGCTTTCTTT.